This entry lists 31 T cell receptor beta chains sequenced from one sample in a study of T cells in Graves' hyperthyroidism and ophthalmopathy. Using RNA transcripts as the source, TCR beta CDR3 regions were amplified. First-round RT-PCR of the TCR CDR3 relied on the HTBI primer set. TCRdb re-analysed the multiplex PCR reads in MiXCR, keeping a single row per CDR3 protein. The data contain 300,000 to 450,000 distinct CDR3 sequences, 15% to 20% of them singletons. The sequencing input was blood. These receptors all stem from a woman aged 40 to 49 with Graves' ophthalmopathy.

The chain has TRBV6-1 and TRBJ2-5; 7 bases fit TRBD2. V trimming: 2 bases; J trimming: 0 bases; junction bases outside the gene matches: 9. Germline V CDR1 and CDR2: MNHNS, SASEGT. This CDR3 has 17 amino acids. CDR3 residues: CASSERSFGRHQETQYF. CDR3 DNA: TGTGCCAGCAGTGAAAGAAGCTTCGGGAGGCACCAAGAGACCCAGTACTTC.

This clonotype came up many times. The genes are TRBV5-1 and TRBJ1-1; a possible D gene is TRBD1 (6 bases). Looked up from germline, CDR1 is SGHRS and CDR2 is YFSETQ. The V gene lost 2 bases and the J gene lost 5 bases, with 13 bases spanning the gap. The CDR3 covers 14 residues. CDR3 protein: CASSFGGLRTEAFF. CDR3 in DNA: TGCGCCAGCAGCTTTGGGGGGCTGAGGACTGAAGCTTTCTTT.

V usage is TRBV6-5 and J usage is TRBJ2-7, with D maybe TRBD1 (5 bases). This CDR3 spans 13 amino acids. V lost 4 bases and J 12 bases, leaving 19 bases between the germline ends. From germline, CDR1 is MNHEY and CDR2 SVGAGI. The CDR3 nucleotides are TGTGCCAGCAGTTTTAAAGGGGCTGACCGGCGGTACTTC. This sequence encodes CASSFKGADRRYF.

This clonotype was seen repeatedly, ten times or more. The chain links TRBV10-3 to TRBJ1-6, with 9 positions matching TRBD1. Germline V gene lookup returns CDR1 ENHRY and CDR2 SYGVKD. Trimming at V came to 2 bases and at J to 9 bases, leaving 2 bases not matched to a gene. The length of the CDR3 is 14 residues. Here the CDR3 DNA reads TGTGCCATCAGTGAGGGGACAGGGTCTTCACCCCTCCACTTT. This sequence encodes CAISEGTGSSPLHF.

The rearrangement uses TRBV12-3 or TRBV12-4 and TRBJ2-7; TRBD2 matches 14 bases. The V gene end was trimmed by 6 bases and the J gene end by 12 bases; junction bases not matched to a gene: 10. The CDR3 covers 14 residues. The CDR3 loop reads CASRAGTSGGELYF. The CDR3 DNA reads as TGTGCCAGCAGGGCAGGGACTAGCGGGGGAGAGTTGTACTTC.

This clonotype was picked up many times. CDR3 sequence reads: CASSLTENQPQHF. The CDR3 region has the DNA TGTGCCAGCAGTTTAACGGAAAATCAGCCCCAGCATTTT. The rearrangement joins TRBV12-3 or TRBV12-4 to TRBJ1-5, with D unresolved. This CDR3 spans 13 amino acids. V dropped 2 bases and J dropped 4 bases, with 6 bases sitting between them.

At least ten counts were recorded for this clonotype. The chain carries TRBV6-5 and TRBJ1-1; D possibly corresponds to TRBD1 (6 bases). The germline V and J ends were trimmed by 7 bases and 4 bases, with 19 bases remaining between them. Per germline, CDR1 MNHEY and CDR2 SVGAGI. This CDR3 is 15 amino acids long. The CDR3 loop reads CASKMRGGAGTEAFF. In nucleotides, the CDR3 is TGTGCCAGCAAAATGAGGGGGGGCGCGGGCACTGAAGCTTTCTTT.

This clonotype was counted at least ten times. The J gene is TRBJ1-2, the V gene TRBV28, with a possible D match to TRBD1 (5 bases). Germline CDR1 reads MDHEN; CDR2 reads SYDVKM. The V gene lost 4 bases and the J gene lost 4 bases, with 16 bases spanning the gap. This CDR3 has 15 amino acids. CDR3 nucleotides: TGTGCCAGCAGTTGGGGAACACGAGGGGCCTATGGCTACACCTTC. Amino acids: CASSWGTRGAYGYTF.

V usage is TRBV28 and J usage is TRBJ1-2; a weak D match, TRBD1 (6 bases). From germline, CDR1 is MDHEN and CDR2 SYDVKM. The length of the CDR3 is 14 residues. V lost 11 bases to trimming and J lost 2 bases, with 18 bases between them. CDR3 protein: CACQRGGSNYGYTF. The CDR3, as DNA: TGTGCCTGTCAACGAGGGGGTTCCAACTATGGCTACACCTTC.

This clonotype was seen many times. The chain carries TRBV12-3 or TRBV12-4 and TRBJ2-2; D is perhaps TRBD2 (6 bases). Trimming stripped 3 bases from V and 8 bases from J, with 7 bases between. This CDR3 is 12 amino acids long. Written as DNA, the CDR3 is TGTGCCAGCAGTTTTGGAGGGGGGGAGCTGTTTTTT. Residues: CASSFGGGELFF.

In its sample, this clonotype was seen many times. The chain uses TRBV19 and TRBJ2-5, with 9 bases that match TRBD1. CDR3 length equals 13 residues. V trimming: 4 bases; J trimming: 5 bases; junction bases outside the gene matches: 2. Germline V lookup: CDR1 LNHDA, CDR2 SQIVND (reference sequence). This chain's CDR3 is CASSRDRDETQYF. CDR3 in DNA: TGTGCCAGTAGTAGGGACAGGGACGAGACCCAGTACTTC.

This clonotype occurred a few times. The chain uses TRBV19 and TRBJ2-7, with D perhaps being TRBD1 or TRBD2 (5 bases each). The germline gives CDR1 LNHDA, CDR2 SQIVND (reference sequence). The CDR3 runs 14 residues. V lost 6 bases, J lost 3 bases, and 15 bases lay in between. CDR3 region: CASSPSGPVYEQYF. DNA of the CDR3: TGTGCCAGTAGCCCTTCGGGACCGGTCTACGAGCAGTACTTC.

This clonotype was detected a few times. The chain has TRBV6-4 and TRBJ2-3; a possible D gene is TRBD2 (6 bases). V gave up 3 bases and J gave up 1 base, with 8 bases separating them. Per the germline V gene, CDR1 is MRHNA and CDR2 is SNTAGT. The CDR3 consists of 14 residues. Here the CDR3 reads CASSERGGTDTQYF. In nucleotides, the CDR3 is TGTGCCAGCAGTGAACGCGGGGGCACAGATACGCAGTATTTT.

The J gene is TRBJ1-5, the V gene TRBV6-1; unclear D gene. Trimming left V 6 bases short and J 1 base short, with 13 bases between. This CDR3 has 15 amino acids. Germline lookup yields CDR1 MNHNS and CDR2 SASEGT. CDR3 protein: CASSQVGVSNQPQHF. The DNA for the CDR3 is TGTGCCAGCAGCCAAGTGGGTGTAAGCAATCAGCCCCAGCATTTT.

This clonotype was seen at least ten times. The chain joins TRBV6-5 to TRBJ1-5; 8 bases line up with TRBD1. Germline V gene sequence: CDR1 MNHEY, CDR2 SVGAGI. The CDR3 runs 15 residues. With V trimmed by 0 bases and J by 4 bases, 2 bases remained unmatched. For the CDR3, the DNA is TGTGCCAGCAGTTACTCCGGGACAGGAAATCAGCCCCAGCATTTT. Protein product: CASSYSGTGNQPQHF.

At least ten counts were recorded for this clonotype. This chain links TRBV5-4 with TRBJ1-1; D possibly corresponds to TRBD1 (5 bases). The CDR3 loop spans 13 amino acids. Germline V gene lookup returns CDR1 SGHNT and CDR2 YYREEE (reference sequence). V was trimmed by 3 bases and J by 10 bases, leaving 16 bases between them. This chain's CDR3 is CASSSQESQGAFF. The CDR3, as DNA: TGTGCCAGCAGCTCCCAAGAGAGTCAGGGAGCTTTCTTT.

At least ten counts were recorded for this clonotype. The J gene is TRBJ2-7, the V gene TRBV28, with 12 bases that match TRBD2. Germline CDR1 reads MDHEN; CDR2 reads SYDVKM. V gave up 5 bases and J gave up 2 bases; unmatched junction bases: 4. This CDR3 is built from 15 residues. CDR3 protein: CASSLGLAGTYEQYF. In nucleotides, the CDR3 is TGTGCCAGCAGTCTTGGACTAGCGGGGACCTACGAGCAGTACTTC.

This clonotype showed up many times. The chain is built from TRBV2 and TRBJ2-2; 10 bases are a match to TRBD2. The CDR3 is made up of 13 amino acids. Germline V gives CDR1 SNHLY, CDR2 FYNNEI. V trimming: 6 bases; J trimming: 8 bases; junction bases outside the gene matches: 3. Here the CDR3 DNA reads TGTGCCAGCAGGCTAGCGGGAGTGGGGGAGCTGTTTTTT. It specifies CASRLAGVGELFF. Supplemented by reference TRBV2 and TRBJ2-2, the full variable domain reads EPEVTQTPSHQVTQMGQEVILRCVPISNHLYFYWYRQILGQKVEFLVSFYNNEISEKSEIFDDQFSVERPDGSNFTLKIRSTKLEDSAMYFCASRLAGVGELFFGEGSRLTVL.

This clonotype was detected many times. The rearrangement uses TRBV7-9 and TRBJ2-7, with D perhaps TRBD1 (5 bases). The V and J ends lost 5 bases and 4 bases respectively, with 9 bases between them. This CDR3 spans 12 amino acids. Germline V gene sequence: CDR1 SEHNR, CDR2 FQNEAQ (reference sequence). CDR3: CASSNDRYEQYF. Here the CDR3 DNA reads TGTGCCAGCAGCAATGACAGATACGAGCAGTACTTC.

This clonotype was counted many times. The rearrangement uses TRBV28 and TRBJ2-7; a weak D match, TRBD1 (6 bases). V lost 5 bases, J lost 0 bases, and 11 bases lay in between. The CDR3 covers 14 residues. Germline V lookup: CDR1 MDHEN, CDR2 SYDVKM. CDR3 amino acids: CASSPQGPSYEQYF. CDR3 DNA: TGTGCCAGCAGTCCGCAGGGGCCCTCCTACGAGCAGTACTTC.

In its sample, this clonotype was seen many times. The chain carries TRBV20-1 and TRBJ2-7; D perhaps matches TRBD1 (6 bases). The length of the CDR3 is 17 residues. The V gene lost 2 bases and the J gene lost 3 bases, with 23 bases spanning the gap. CDR1 and CDR2 (germline): DFQATT, SNEGSKA (reference sequence). CDR3 coding DNA: TGCAGTGCTAGAATTGGATTAATGGGACCAGGGGACTACGAGCAGTACTTC. Protein sequence: CSARIGLMGPGDYEQYF.

This clonotype was counted at least ten times. The chain has TRBV12-3 or TRBV12-4 and TRBJ2-1, with TRBD2 matching 11 bases. CDR3 length equals 15 residues. The V and J ends lost 6 bases and 7 bases, in that order; junction bases with no gene match: 8. The CDR3 coding sequence is TGTGCCAGCAGCCCCAATAGCGGGAGGGCGAATGAGCAGTTCTTC. Residues: CASSPNSGRANEQFF.

A few counts support this clonotype. An end of the junction does not agree with germline; a read error may underlie this. As DNA, the CDR3 is TGTGCCAGCAGCACCGGTACCGGGAAGACCTACGAGCAGTCCTTC. This encodes CASSTGTGKTYEQSF. The gene calls are TRBV11-2 and TRBJ2-7, with D perhaps TRBD2 (5 bases). This CDR3 has 15 residues. Germline V lookup: CDR1 SGHAT, CDR2 FQNNGV.

This clonotype was seen at least ten times. This chain uses TRBV2 with TRBJ2-7; TRBD1 is a possible D gene (5 bases). Trimming cost V 0 bases and J 6 bases, with 9 bases left between them. The CDR3 loop spans 13 amino acids. Germline V gene sequence: CDR1 SNHLY, CDR2 FYNNEI. The CDR3 DNA reads as TGTGCCAGCAGTGAAGCTACCCAGGGCGAGCAGTACTTC. Amino acid sequence: CASSEATQGEQYF.

V and J are TRBV20-1 and TRBJ2-7, with TRBD2 matching over 7 bases. The CDR3 extends over 15 amino acids. Unmatched junction bases numbered 7, after V lost 0 bases and J lost 2 bases. Looked up from germline, CDR1 is DFQATT and CDR2 is SNEGSKA (reference sequence). The CDR3: CSARDRTRPAYEQYF. The CDR3 DNA reads as TGCAGTGCTAGAGATAGGACTAGACCAGCCTACGAGCAGTACTTC.

The chain employs TRBV6-2 or TRBV6-3 and TRBJ2-3; D unresolved. Germline CDR1 reads MNHEY; CDR2 reads SVGEGT. The CDR3 totals 16 residues. Trimming shortened V by 7 bases and J by 3 bases, and 20 bases separated the two germline ends. The CDR3 nucleotides read TGTGCCAGCACTAACGGCCGGCGGTTCTTAACAGATACGCAGTATTTT. Its translation: CASTNGRRFLTDTQYF.

This clonotype has at least ten counts. The chain is built from TRBV27 and TRBJ2-5; TRBD1 matches at 11 bases. Germline trimming cut 3 bases from V and 1 base from J; bases unmatched to any gene: 4. The germline CDR1 and CDR2 sequences are MNHEY and SMNVEV (reference sequence). This CDR3 is built from 16 residues. CDR3 DNA: TGTGCCAGCAGTTTTATCGGACAGGGGGCCCAAGAGACCCAGTACTTC. Translated, it gives CASSFIGQGAQETQYF.

This clonotype was detected ten times or more. This chain joins TRBV6-1 and TRBJ1-5; tentative D call: TRBD1 (5 bases). Deletions cut 7 bases from V and 1 base from J, with 23 bases between. CDR1 and CDR2 from the germline V gene are MNHNS and SASEGT. There are 18 residues in the CDR3. The CDR3 region has the DNA TGTGCCAGCAATGGGGCAGGCCAGGCCGGGGCAAGCAATCAGCCCCAGCATTTT. As protein: CASNGAGQAGASNQPQHF.

In this sample, this clonotype turned up many times. The V and J genes are TRBV28 and TRBJ2-4; weak D call: TRBD2 (6 bases). Germline V gene lookup returns CDR1 MDHEN and CDR2 SYDVKM. Trimming removed 6 bases at V and 1 base at J, with 22 bases between. The CDR3 runs 18 residues. The CDR3: CASSPSLTLREAKNIQYF. The CDR3 region has the DNA TGTGCCAGCAGCCCATCCTTAACCCTCCGGGAGGCCAAAAACATTCAGTACTTC.

In this sample, this clonotype turned up many times. This chain connects TRBV12-3 or TRBV12-4 to TRBJ1-1; D may be TRBD1 (5 bases). Trimming left V 7 bases short and J 6 bases short, with 18 bases between. This CDR3 comprises 14 residues. CDR3 in amino acids: CASTLRPGGAEAFF. The CDR3, as DNA: TGTGCCAGCACCCTAAGACCGGGGGGGGCTGAAGCTTTCTTT.

This clonotype was seen repeatedly, ten times or more. V and J are TRBV5-1 and TRBJ2-1, with 8 positions matching TRBD2. The CDR3 spans 14 residues. Looked up from germline, CDR1 is SGHRS and CDR2 is YFSETQ. The ends lost 1 base at V and 9 bases at J; junction bases unmatched: 6. The CDR3 DNA sequence: TGCGCCAGCAGCTTGCGGGCGGGGGGCATTGAGCAGTTCTTC. Its translation: CASSLRAGGIEQFF.